This TCR beta chain is from a study of blood T cell repertoires in COVID-19. Under the authors' procedure: Estimated nucleated cell counts came from reference gene primer amplification. This table comes from immunoSEQ multiplex PCR, and its TCRdb copy is limited to in-frame clones, with some not included. The D gene and trimming were derived from the DNA, and the V and J assignments and clone size from that table. The table shows over 350,000 clones, with 88% occurring only once. The germline CDR1 and CDR2 sequences are MGHRA and YSYEKL. V was clipped by 2 bases and J by 7 bases; unmatched bases: 5. The CDR3 covers 14 residues. Recruitment covered about 25 US areas and drew participants whose ages spanned roughly 18 to 89 years. Allocation to cohorts depended on clinical history reported by the participants. Donors of Cohort 3 who recovered were those that had two negative PCRs, clearance, or symptom resolution.

The receptor's source is a woman younger than 35 who had recovered from COVID-19. The sequenced material came from PBMCs or T cells enriched from blood (not recorded which). The chain joins TRBV4-1 to TRBJ1-2; 9 bases map to TRBD1. The CDR3 region has the DNA TGCGCCAGCAGCCAAATGGACAGGGGATCTGGCTACACCTTC. Protein sequence: CASSQMDRGSGYTF.